This T cell receptor (beta chain) emerged from a study of cytomegalovirus exposure and HLA in healthy donors. Study-wide results and limits: A reported reduction in N-insertions relative to the approximately 690-donor mean was seen in an Asian-associated ancestry cluster in a later analysis. Association of a missense DCLRE1C variant with TCR beta V- and J-gene trimming was reported in a later analysis. Data from an earlier analysis indicated that most TCR beta V segments were productive either about 87% or about 30% of the time.

Both 60 Vbeta primers and 13 Jbeta primers went into the PCR. Profiled with immunoSEQ multiplex PCR; TCRdb holds only in-frame clones, not every one. In total, the table holds approximately 130,000 clones. CDR1 is SGHRS and CDR2 is YFSETQ in the germline V gene. The CDR3 totals 15 residues. V trimming: 3 bases; J trimming: 4 bases; junction bases outside the gene matches: 6. A note on this clone: Antigen: not known.

This clonotype originated in an older woman in good health and CMV-seronegative. The V gene is TRBV5-1, the J gene TRBJ2-5, with 10 bases lining up with TRBD1. The sample taken for sequencing was PBMCs. CDR3 amino acids: CASSSPGTGVETQYF. CDR3 nucleotide sequence: TGCGCCAGCAGCTCCCCCGGGACAGGGGTAGAGACCCAGTACTTC.